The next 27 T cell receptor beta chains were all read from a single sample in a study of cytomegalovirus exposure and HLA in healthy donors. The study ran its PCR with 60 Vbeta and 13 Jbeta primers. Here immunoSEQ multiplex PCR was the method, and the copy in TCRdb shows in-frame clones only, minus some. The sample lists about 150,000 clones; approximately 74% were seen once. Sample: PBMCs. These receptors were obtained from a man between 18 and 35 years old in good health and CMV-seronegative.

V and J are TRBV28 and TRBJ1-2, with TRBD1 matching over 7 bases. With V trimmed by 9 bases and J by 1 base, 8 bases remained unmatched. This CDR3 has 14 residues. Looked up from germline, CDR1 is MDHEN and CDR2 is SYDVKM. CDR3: CASSRGQHNYGYTF. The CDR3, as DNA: TGTGCCAGTTCAAGGGGGCAGCATAACTATGGCTACACCTTC.

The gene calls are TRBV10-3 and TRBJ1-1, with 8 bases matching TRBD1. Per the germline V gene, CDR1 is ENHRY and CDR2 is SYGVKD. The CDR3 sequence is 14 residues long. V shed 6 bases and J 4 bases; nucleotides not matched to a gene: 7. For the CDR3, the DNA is TGTGCCATCAGAGAGGACAGGGACGCCACTGAAGCTTTCTTT. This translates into CAIREDRDATEAFF.

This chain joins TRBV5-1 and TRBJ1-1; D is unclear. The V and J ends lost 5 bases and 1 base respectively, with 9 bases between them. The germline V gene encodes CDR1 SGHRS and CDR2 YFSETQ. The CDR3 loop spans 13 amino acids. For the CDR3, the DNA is TGCGCCAGCAGACAGCTATCGAACACTGAAGCTTTCTTT. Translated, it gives CASRQLSNTEAFF.

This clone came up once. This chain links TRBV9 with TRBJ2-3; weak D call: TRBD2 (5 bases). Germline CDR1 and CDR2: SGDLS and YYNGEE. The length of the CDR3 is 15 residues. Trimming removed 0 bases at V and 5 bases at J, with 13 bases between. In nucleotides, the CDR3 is TGTGCCAGCAGCGTAGCCCCTAGCCGGGGAGATACGCAGTATTTT. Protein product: CASSVAPSRGDTQYF.

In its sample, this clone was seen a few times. CDR3 sequence (DNA): TGTGCCAGCATCCTCGGACACCCGAACACTGAAGCTTTCTTT. This translates into CASILGHPNTEAFF. The rearrangement joins TRBV7-2 to TRBJ1-1; perhaps TRBD1 as D (5 bases). Germline CDR1 reads SGHTA; CDR2 reads FQGNSA. V was cut by 7 bases and J by 1 base, with 13 bases left in between. The CDR3 is 14 amino acids.

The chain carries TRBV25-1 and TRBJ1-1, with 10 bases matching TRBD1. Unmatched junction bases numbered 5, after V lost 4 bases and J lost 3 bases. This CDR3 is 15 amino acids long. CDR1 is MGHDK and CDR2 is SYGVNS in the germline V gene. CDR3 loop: CASSASGQGYTEAFF. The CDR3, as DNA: TGTGCCAGCAGTGCCTCGGGACAGGGGTACACTGAAGCTTTCTTT. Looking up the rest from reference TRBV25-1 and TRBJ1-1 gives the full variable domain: EADIYQTPRYLVIGTGKKITLECSQTMGHDKMYWYQQDPGMELHLIHYSYGVNSTEKGDLSSESTVSRIRTEHFPLTLESARPSHTSQYLCASSASGQGYTEAFFGQGTRLTVV.

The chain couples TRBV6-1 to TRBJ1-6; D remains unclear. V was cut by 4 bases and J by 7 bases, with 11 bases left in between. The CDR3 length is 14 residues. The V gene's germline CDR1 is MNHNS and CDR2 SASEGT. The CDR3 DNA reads TGTGCCAGCAGTGCCCGGGAGGGAAATTCACCCCTCCACTTT. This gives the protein CASSAREGNSPLHF.

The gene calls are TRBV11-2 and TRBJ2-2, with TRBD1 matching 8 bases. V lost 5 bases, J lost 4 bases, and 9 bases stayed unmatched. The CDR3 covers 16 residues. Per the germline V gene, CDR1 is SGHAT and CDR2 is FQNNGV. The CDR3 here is CASSHYTGGRTGELFF. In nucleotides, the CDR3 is TGTGCCAGCAGCCACTATACAGGGGGTCGCACCGGGGAGCTGTTTTTT.

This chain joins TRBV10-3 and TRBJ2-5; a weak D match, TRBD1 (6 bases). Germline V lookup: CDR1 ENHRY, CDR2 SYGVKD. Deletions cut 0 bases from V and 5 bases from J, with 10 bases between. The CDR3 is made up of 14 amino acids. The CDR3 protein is CAISESTGLETQYF. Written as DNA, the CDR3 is TGTGCCATCAGTGAGTCCACAGGGCTGGAGACCCAGTACTTC.

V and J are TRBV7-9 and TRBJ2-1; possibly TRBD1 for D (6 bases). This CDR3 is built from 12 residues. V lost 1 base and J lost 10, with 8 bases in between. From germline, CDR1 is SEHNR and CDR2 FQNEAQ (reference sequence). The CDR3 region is CASSLEGEEQFF. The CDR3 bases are TGTGCCAGCAGCTTAGAGGGGGAAGAGCAGTTCTTC.

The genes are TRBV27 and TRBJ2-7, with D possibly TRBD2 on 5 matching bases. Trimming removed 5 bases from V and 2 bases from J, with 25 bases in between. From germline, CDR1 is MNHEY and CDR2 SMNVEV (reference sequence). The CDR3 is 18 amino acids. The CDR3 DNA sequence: TGTGCCAGCAGTCGCGCTCGGGCCTACGCCGCGAGGGCCTACGAGCAGTACTTC. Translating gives CASSRARAYAARAYEQYF.

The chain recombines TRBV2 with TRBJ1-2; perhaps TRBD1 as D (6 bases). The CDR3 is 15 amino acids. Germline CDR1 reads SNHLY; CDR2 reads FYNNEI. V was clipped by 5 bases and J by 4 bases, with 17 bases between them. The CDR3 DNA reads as TGTGCCAGCAGTTCAAGCATTGGACAGTCCTATGGCTACACCTTC. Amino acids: CASSSSIGQSYGYTF. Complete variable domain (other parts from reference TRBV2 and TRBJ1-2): EPEVTQTPSHQVTQMGQEVILRCVPISNHLYFYWYRQILGQKVEFLVSFYNNEISEKSEIFDDQFSVERPDGSNFTLKIRSTKLEDSAMYFCASSSSIGQSYGYTFGSGTRLTVV.

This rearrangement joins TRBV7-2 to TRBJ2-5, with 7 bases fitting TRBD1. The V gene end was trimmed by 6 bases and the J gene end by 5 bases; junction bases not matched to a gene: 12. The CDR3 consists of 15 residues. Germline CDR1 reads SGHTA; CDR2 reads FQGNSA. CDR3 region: CASSPTRQGRETQYF. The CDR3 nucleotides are TGTGCCAGCAGTCCGACAAGACAGGGAAGGGAGACCCAGTACTTC.

CDR3 DNA sequence: TGTGCCAGCAGCTTAGGGCTGACAGGGGCTAGCACAGATACGCAGTATTTT. Amino acid sequence: CASSLGLTGASTDTQYF. The gene calls are TRBV11-3 and TRBJ2-3, with 8 positions matching TRBD1. J lost 0 bases, V lost 1 base, and 6 bases had no gene match. CDR3 length equals 17 residues. Germline CDR1 reads SGHNT; CDR2 reads YENEEA.

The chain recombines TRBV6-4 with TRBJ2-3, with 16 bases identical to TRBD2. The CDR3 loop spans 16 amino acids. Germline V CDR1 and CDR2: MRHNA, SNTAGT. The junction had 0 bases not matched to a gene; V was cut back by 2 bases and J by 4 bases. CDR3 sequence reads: CASSDGTSGGADTQYF. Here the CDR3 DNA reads TGTGCCAGCAGTGACGGGACTAGCGGGGGGGCAGATACGCAGTATTTT.

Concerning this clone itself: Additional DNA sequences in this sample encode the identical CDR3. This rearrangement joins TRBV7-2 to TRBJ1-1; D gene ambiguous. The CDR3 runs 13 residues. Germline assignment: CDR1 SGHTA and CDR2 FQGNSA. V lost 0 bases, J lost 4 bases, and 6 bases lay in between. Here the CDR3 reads CASSLAPGTEAFF. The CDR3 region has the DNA TGTGCCAGCAGCTTAGCTCCGGGCACTGAAGCTTTCTTT.

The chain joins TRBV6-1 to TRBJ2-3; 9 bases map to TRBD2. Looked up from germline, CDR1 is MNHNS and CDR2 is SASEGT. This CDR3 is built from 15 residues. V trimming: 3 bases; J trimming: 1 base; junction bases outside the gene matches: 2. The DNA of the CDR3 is TGTGCCAGCAGTGACCTAGCGGGGCGCACAGATACGCAGTATTTT. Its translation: CASSDLAGRTDTQYF.

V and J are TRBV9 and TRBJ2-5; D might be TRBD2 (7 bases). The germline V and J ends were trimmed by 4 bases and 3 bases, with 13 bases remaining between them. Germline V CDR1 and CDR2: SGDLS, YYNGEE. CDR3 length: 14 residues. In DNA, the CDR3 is TGTGCCAGCAGCTTCCGGGGGGCCGAAGAGACCCAGTACTTC. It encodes CASSFRGAEETQYF. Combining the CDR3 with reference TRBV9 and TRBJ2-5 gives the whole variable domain DSGVTQTPKHLITATGQRVTLRCSPRSGDLSVYWYQQSLDQGLQFLIQYYNGEERAKGNILERFSAQQFPDLHSELNLSSLELGDSALYFCASSFRGAEETQYFGPGTRLLVL.

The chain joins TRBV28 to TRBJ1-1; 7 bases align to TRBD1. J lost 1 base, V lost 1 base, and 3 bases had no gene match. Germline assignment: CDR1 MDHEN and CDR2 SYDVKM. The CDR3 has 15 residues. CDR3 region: CASSLLTGSNTEAFF. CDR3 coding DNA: TGTGCCAGCAGTTTATTGACAGGGTCGAACACTGAAGCTTTCTTT.

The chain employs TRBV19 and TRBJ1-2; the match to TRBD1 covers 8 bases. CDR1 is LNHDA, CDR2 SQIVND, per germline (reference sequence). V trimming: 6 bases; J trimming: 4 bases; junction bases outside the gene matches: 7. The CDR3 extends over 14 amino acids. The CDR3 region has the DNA TGTGCCAGTAGAATGGGAACAGGGGGCTATGGCTACACCTTC. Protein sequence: CASRMGTGGYGYTF.

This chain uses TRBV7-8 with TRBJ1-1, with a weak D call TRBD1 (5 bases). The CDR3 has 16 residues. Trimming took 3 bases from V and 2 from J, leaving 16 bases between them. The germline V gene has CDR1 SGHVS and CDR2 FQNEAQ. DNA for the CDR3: TGTGCCAGCAGCTTGATGTCCGGACATAGCAACACTGAAGCTTTCTTT. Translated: CASSLMSGHSNTEAFF.

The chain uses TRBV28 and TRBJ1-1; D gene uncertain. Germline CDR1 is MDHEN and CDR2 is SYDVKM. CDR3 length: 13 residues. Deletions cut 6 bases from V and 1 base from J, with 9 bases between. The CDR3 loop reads CASRFTGNTEAFF. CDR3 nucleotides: TGTGCCAGCAGGTTTACGGGGAACACTGAAGCTTTCTTT.

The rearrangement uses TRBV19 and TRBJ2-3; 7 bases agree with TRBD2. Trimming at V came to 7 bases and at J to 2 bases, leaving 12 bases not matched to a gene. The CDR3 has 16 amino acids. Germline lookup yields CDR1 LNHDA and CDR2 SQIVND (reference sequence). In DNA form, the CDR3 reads TGTGCCAGTACCCACTGGAGCGGGGTCGACACAGATACGCAGTATTTT. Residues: CASTHWSGVDTDTQYF.

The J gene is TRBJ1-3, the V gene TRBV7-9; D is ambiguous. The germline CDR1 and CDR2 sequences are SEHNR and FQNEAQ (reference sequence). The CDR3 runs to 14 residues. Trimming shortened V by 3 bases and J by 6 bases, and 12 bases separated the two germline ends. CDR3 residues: CASSLSEPLNTIYF. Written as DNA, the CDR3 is TGTGCCAGCAGCTTGAGTGAACCCCTAAACACCATATATTTT.

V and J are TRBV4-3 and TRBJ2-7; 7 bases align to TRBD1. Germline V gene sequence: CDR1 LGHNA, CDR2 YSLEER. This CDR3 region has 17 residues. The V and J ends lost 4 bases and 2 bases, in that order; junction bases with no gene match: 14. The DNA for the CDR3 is TGCGCCAGCAGCCCAAACGCCGGGACAGAAGAACCCTACGAGCAGTACTTC. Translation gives CASSPNAGTEEPYEQYF.

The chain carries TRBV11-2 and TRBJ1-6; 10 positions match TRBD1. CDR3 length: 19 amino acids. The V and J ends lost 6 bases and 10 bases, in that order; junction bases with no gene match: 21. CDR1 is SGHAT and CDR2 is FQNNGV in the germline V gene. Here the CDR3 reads CASRSLTRDRGLPRSPLHF. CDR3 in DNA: TGTGCCAGCAGATCCCTGACCCGGGACAGGGGACTCCCTAGGTCACCCCTCCACTTT.

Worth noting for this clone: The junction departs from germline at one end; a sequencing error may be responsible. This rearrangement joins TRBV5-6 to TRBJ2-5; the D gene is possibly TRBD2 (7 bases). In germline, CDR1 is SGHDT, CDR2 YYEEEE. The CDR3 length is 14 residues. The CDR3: CASTLRGGGETQYF. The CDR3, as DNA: TGTGCCAGCACCTTGAGGGGGGGCGGAGAGACCCAGTACTTC.